The 14 T cell receptor beta chains below all came from one sample that was sequenced in a study of radiotherapy plus CTLA-4 blockade in lung cancer. Clones were sequenced by immunoSEQ multiplex PCR, and TCRdb holds only the in-frame ones, with some missing. The sample yields roughly 80,000 clones, about four fifths seen once. This specimen consisted of peripheral blood, obtained from a patient treated with radiotherapy plus ipilimumab. The origin of the receptors is a human donor with non-small cell lung cancer who had a partial response to radiotherapy plus ipilimumab. Some clones in this sample may be carry-over from other donors' samples.

The chain is built from TRBV7-9 and TRBJ1-4, with 10 bases lining up with TRBD1. V shed 3 bases and J 8 bases; nucleotides not matched to a gene: 6. Germline values: CDR1 SEHNR, CDR2 FQNEAQ (reference sequence). There are 15 residues in the CDR3. This CDR3 is CASSLTGGREEKLFF. The CDR3 DNA reads TGTGCCAGCAGCTTGACAGGGGGCAGGGAAGAAAAACTGTTTTTT.

This clone appeared once. This chain uses TRBV19 with TRBJ2-1; weak D call: TRBD1 (6 bases). V lost 4 bases, J lost 3 bases, and 19 bases lay in between. This CDR3 contains 17 residues. Germline values: CDR1 LNHDA, CDR2 SQIVND (reference sequence). DNA of the CDR3: TGTGCCAGTAGTAGCCCGAGAAGGACAGCACTCTACAATGAGCAGTTCTTC. Translated: CASSSPRRTALYNEQFF.

Regarding this clone: A much larger clone is a single base away; this may be a read error. This chain connects TRBV28 to TRBJ2-5, with D perhaps TRBD2 (6 bases). The better agreement between TRBJ2-7 and the DNA end casts doubt on the J call. Germline assignment: CDR1 MDHEN and CDR2 SYDVKM. The length of the CDR3 is 13 residues. This CDR3 reads CASSLGGPYEQYF. The CDR3 DNA reads as TGTGCCAGCAGCTTGGGGGGACCCTACGAGCAGTACTTC.

The chain combines TRBV27 with TRBJ1-2; 8 nucleotides match TRBD1. Germline lookup yields CDR1 MNHEY and CDR2 SMNVEV (reference sequence). CDR3 size: 14 residues. V gave up 8 bases and J gave up 5 bases; unmatched junction bases: 10. CDR3 DNA sequence: TGTGCCAGCTGCCCTGGTACAGGGGGATATGGCTACACCTTC. It specifies CASCPGTGGYGYTF.

This clone was seen just once. This chain links TRBV19 with TRBJ2-7; 9 positions match TRBD2. J lost 5 bases, V lost 4 bases, and 6 bases had no gene match. Per germline, CDR1 LNHDA and CDR2 SQIVND (reference sequence). This CDR3 has 14 residues. CDR3 nucleotide sequence: TGTGCCAGTAGTAGCGGGAGGGCCAGGAACGAGCAGTACTTC. Translated: CASSSGRARNEQYF.

V usage is TRBV29-1 and J usage is TRBJ1-1; no clear D. V lost 5 bases and J lost 2, with 9 bases in between. Per germline, CDR1 SQVTM and CDR2 ANQGSEA. CDR3 length: 12 amino acids. CDR3 DNA: TGCAGCGTTTCGGAGGGCAACACTGAAGCTTTCTTT. This sequence encodes CSVSEGNTEAFF.

The table lists this clone with a few counts. The DNA of the CDR3 is TGTGCCAGCAGCCTTACGGGACTAGCCTACAATGAGCAGTTCTTC. Its protein product is CASSLTGLAYNEQFF. The genes are TRBV7-8 and TRBJ2-1; 8 bases are shared with TRBD2. V dropped 5 bases and J dropped 2; count of bases not matched to a gene: 5. CDR1 and CDR2 (germline): SGHVS, FQNEAQ. The length of the CDR3 is 15 residues.

The chain employs TRBV4-2 and TRBJ2-3; 8 nucleotides line up with TRBD1. The V gene end was trimmed by 0 bases and the J gene end by 1 base; junction bases not matched to a gene: 6. Germline V gene lookup returns CDR1 LGHNA and CDR2 YNFKEQ. This CDR3 is built from 17 residues. The CDR3 protein is CASSQDLLTGGTDTQYF. Written as DNA, the CDR3 is TGTGCCAGCAGCCAAGATCTACTGACAGGGGGCACAGATACGCAGTATTTT.

J is TRBJ1-2 and V is TRBV6-1; D may be TRBD1 (5 bases). In germline, CDR1 is MNHNS, CDR2 SASEGT. This CDR3 spans 13 amino acids. V was clipped by 4 bases and J by 5 bases, with 11 bases between them. CDR3 nucleotide sequence: TGTGCCAGCAGTGCGGCAGGGCCGTATGGCTACACCTTC. Translating it yields CASSAAGPYGYTF.

The V gene is TRBV5-1, the J gene TRBJ2-1; 15 bases agree with TRBD2. The CDR3 is 17 residues long. The germline V gene encodes CDR1 SGHRS and CDR2 YFSETQ. J was trimmed by 7 bases and V by 0 bases; bases with no gene match: 5. CDR3 protein: CASSLGTSGRVGNEQFF. CDR3 sequence (DNA): TGCGCCAGCAGCTTGGGGACTAGCGGGAGGGTGGGGAATGAGCAGTTCTTC.

This clone was seen a few times. V gene TRBV5-4 combines with J gene TRBJ1-3, with D possibly being TRBD1 (6 bases). CDR3 size: 14 residues. Per germline, CDR1 SGHNT and CDR2 YYREEE (reference sequence). V gave up 0 bases and J gave up 4 bases, with 8 bases separating them. CDR3 residues: CASSLDGQGNTIYF. CDR3 DNA: TGTGCCAGCAGCTTGGACGGACAGGGAAACACCATATATTTT.

The CDR3 coding sequence is TGTGCCAGTAGTATCAGGCGAAGCACAGATACGCAGTATTTT. It translates to CASSIRRSTDTQYF. The chain combines TRBV19 with TRBJ2-3; D not certain. CDR3 size: 14 residues. CDR1 is LNHDA and CDR2 is SQIVND in the germline V gene (reference sequence). The ends were cut back, 3 bases at V and 0 bases at J, with 7 bases in the middle. Drawing the rest from reference TRBV19 and TRBJ2-3, the complete variable domain is DGGITQSPKYLFRKEGQNVTLSCEQNLNHDAMYWYRQDPGQGLRLIYYSQIVNDFQKGDIAEGYSVSREKKESFPLTVTSAQKNPTAFYLCASSIRRSTDTQYFGPGTRLTVL.

The chain joins TRBV5-8 to TRBJ1-2; the D gene is possibly TRBD1 (5 bases). This CDR3 has 15 amino acids. Trimming left V 3 bases short and J 4 bases short, with 16 bases between. Germline CDR1 and CDR2: SGHTS and YDEGEE. This CDR3 reads CASSSPSRGIYGYTF. CDR3 in DNA: TGTGCCAGCAGCTCGCCCTCTAGGGGAATCTATGGCTACACCTTC.

The genes are TRBV5-4 and TRBJ2-7; 7 positions match TRBD2. Germline V gene sequence: CDR1 SGHNT, CDR2 YYREEE (reference sequence). The ends lost 4 bases at V and 3 bases at J; junction bases unmatched: 4. The CDR3 covers 13 residues. For the CDR3, the DNA is TGTGCCAGCAGCGTGGGACTATTCTACGAGCAGTACTTC. It encodes CASSVGLFYEQYF.